A single sample gave rise to the 24 T cell receptor beta chains below, sequenced in a study of blood T cell repertoires in COVID-19. The method was immunoSEQ multiplex PCR; TCRdb's version includes in-frame clones alone and lacks a portion of them. The table includes under 250,000 clones, 80% detected once. Sequenced input: peripheral blood. These TCRs come from a human donor in a cohort sampled during active COVID-19.

The chain carries TRBV4-2 and TRBJ2-1; D is possibly TRBD2 (6 bases). The V and J ends lost 0 bases and 2 bases respectively, with 11 bases between them. Germline V lookup: CDR1 LGHNA, CDR2 YNFKEQ. The CDR3 has 16 residues. The CDR3 sequence: CASSQDASATYNEQFF. CDR3 DNA: TGTGCCAGCAGCCAAGATGCTAGCGCGACCTACAATGAGCAGTTCTTC.

This clone has a single count. The gene calls are TRBV2 and TRBJ1-2; possibly TRBD1 for D (6 bases). From germline, CDR1 is SNHLY and CDR2 FYNNEI. V was shortened by 11 bases and J by 7 bases, with 26 bases between the two germline ends. CDR3 length equals 15 residues. Written as DNA, the CDR3 is TGTGCCGGGGGGGCGTACCTCCCACACGGCGGTGGCTACACCTTC. Its translation: CAGGAYLPHGGGYTF.

This chain uses TRBV2 with TRBJ2-3; D may be TRBD2 (6 bases). The CDR3 consists of 13 residues. Germline CDR1 SNHLY, CDR2 FYNNEI. V was trimmed by 7 bases and J by 6 bases, leaving 14 bases between them. CDR3 sequence: CASNTGVGDTQYF. The CDR3 region has the DNA TGTGCCAGCAACACGGGAGTCGGGGATACGCAGTATTTT.

The CDR3 nucleotides are TGTGCCAGCAGCTTACAGGGAGAGGATGGCTACACCTTC. This encodes CASSLQGEDGYTF. This sequence joins TRBV5-4 and TRBJ1-2, with D tentatively TRBD1 (6 bases). Germline V gene sequence: CDR1 SGHNT, CDR2 YYREEE (reference sequence). This CDR3 has 13 amino acids. V was pared by 2 bases and J by 6 bases, with 11 bases between.

The chain couples TRBV6-2 or TRBV6-3 to TRBJ2-7, with D perhaps matching TRBD1 (6 bases). The germline V gene has CDR1 MNHEY and CDR2 SVGEGT. CDR3 length equals 14 residues. V gave up 6 bases and J gave up 5 bases, with 17 bases separating them. For the CDR3, the DNA is TGTGCCAGCAGCCTCGACAGGATCCTCGACGAGCAGTACTTC. It specifies CASSLDRILDEQYF.

The chain is built from TRBV19 and TRBJ2-3, with 13 bases fitting TRBD2. The CDR3 is 18 residues long. Trimming cost V 5 bases and J 2 bases; bases outside gene matches: 10. Germline CDR1 is LNHDA and CDR2 is SQIVND (reference sequence). Here the CDR3 reads CASSLGLAGVRSTDTQYF. The CDR3 bases are TGTGCCAGTAGTCTCGGACTAGCGGGGGTTAGATCCACAGATACGCAGTATTTT.

The genes are TRBV7-2 and TRBJ2-7; 8 positions agree with TRBD1. Trimming took 5 bases from V and 4 from J; bases not matched to a gene: 1. This CDR3 has 12 amino acids. Per the germline V gene, CDR1 is SGHTA and CDR2 is FQGNSA. CDR3 coding DNA: TGTGCCAGCAGCAGACAGGGGTACGAGCAGTACTTC. This encodes CASSRQGYEQYF. Variable domain in full (rest from reference TRBV7-2 and TRBJ2-7): GAGVSQSPSNKVTEKGKDVELRCDPISGHTALYWYRQSLGQGLEFLIYFQGNSAPDKSGLPSDRFSAERTGGSVSTLTIQRTQQEDSAVYLCASSRQGYEQYFGPGTRLTVT.

The gene calls are TRBV7-6 and TRBJ2-5, with TRBD1 matching over 7 bases. This CDR3 spans 16 amino acids. The V gene end was trimmed by 4 bases and the J gene end by 4 bases; junction bases not matched to a gene: 12. The germline V gene encodes CDR1 SGHVS and CDR2 FNYEAQ. The CDR3, as DNA: TGTGCCAGCAGCTCCGGACAGGTCCCCTCCAGAGAGACCCAGTACTTC. It yields the protein CASSSGQVPSRETQYF.

V is TRBV9 and J is TRBJ2-7; TRBD2 is a possible D gene (6 bases). CDR1 SGDLS and CDR2 YYNGEE come from the germline V gene. This CDR3 contains 14 residues. Trimming removed 3 bases at V and 0 bases at J, with 10 bases between. CDR3 in amino acids: CASSAGDGSYEQYF. The CDR3 coding sequence is TGTGCCAGCAGCGCGGGAGACGGCTCCTACGAGCAGTACTTC.

This clone was counted at least ten times. The chain carries TRBV5-5 and TRBJ2-7, with 7 bases fitting TRBD1. This CDR3 comprises 17 residues. Germline V gene sequence: CDR1 SGHKS, CDR2 YYEKEE (reference sequence). Trimming removed 0 bases from V and 2 bases from J; junction bases left unmatched: 11. CDR3 nucleotides: TGTGCCAGCAGCTTGGGATTTGGGGGACAGCCTCCCTACGAGCAGTACTTC. Encoded protein: CASSLGFGGQPPYEQYF.

The J gene is TRBJ2-7, the V gene TRBV6-5; D may be TRBD1 (6 bases). Germline assignment: CDR1 MNHEY and CDR2 SVGAGI. The length of the CDR3 is 15 residues. Trimming cost V 0 bases and J 0 bases, with 9 bases left between them. In DNA, the CDR3 is TGTGCCAGCAGTTACTCGACAGGCCCCTCCTACGAGCAGTACTTC. Protein product: CASSYSTGPSYEQYF.

The chain uses TRBV3-1 (or the pseudogene TRBV3-2) and TRBJ2-3; 11 bases map to TRBD2. V lost 5 bases, J lost 4 bases, and 8 bases stayed unmatched. This CDR3 contains 16 residues. Germline CDR1 is LGHDT and CDR2 is YNNKEL (reference sequence). In nucleotides, the CDR3 is TGTGCCAGCAGCTTAGAGTTAGCGGGAGGGCCAGATACGCAGTATTTT. This sequence encodes CASSLELAGGPDTQYF.

The chain uses TRBV6-5 and TRBJ2-7; maybe TRBD2 (6 bases). This CDR3 is built from 16 residues. Germline V gene lookup returns CDR1 MNHEY and CDR2 SVGAGI. The V gene lost 8 bases and the J gene lost 2 bases, with 22 bases spanning the gap. The CDR3 protein is CASCWGERWEAYEQYF. The CDR3 region has the DNA TGTGCCAGCTGTTGGGGGGAGAGATGGGAAGCCTACGAGCAGTACTTC.

The chain is built from TRBV11-3 and TRBJ2-7; 13 bases are a match to TRBD2. Germline CDR1 is SGHNT and CDR2 is YENEEA. V lost 5 bases and J lost 6; bases outside the gene matches: 4. This CDR3 is built from 14 residues. The chain's CDR3 is CASSRGLAGTEQYF. The CDR3 nucleotides are TGTGCCAGCAGCCGGGGACTAGCGGGAACCGAGCAGTACTTC.

The rearrangement links TRBV11-2 to TRBJ2-7; D possibly corresponds to TRBD2 (7 bases). The V end was cut by 2 bases, the J end by 5 bases, with 13 bases between. The germline gives CDR1 SGHAT, CDR2 FQNNGV. The CDR3 runs 14 residues. The CDR3 reads CASSLMSGDNEQYF. In DNA form, the CDR3 reads TGTGCCAGCAGCTTAATGAGCGGGGACAACGAGCAGTACTTC.

This clone has just a few counts. The chain recombines TRBV7-9 with TRBJ1-1, with D possibly TRBD1 on 6 matching bases. With 2 bases removed from V and 4 bases from J, the gap between germline ends came to 17 bases. The CDR3 is made up of 16 amino acids. The germline gives CDR1 SEHNR, CDR2 FQNEAQ (reference sequence). For the CDR3, the DNA is TGTGCCAGCAGCTTAAGGAGGGGGGGGCTCGGCACTGAAGCTTTCTTT. Protein: CASSLRRGGLGTEAFF. Drawing the rest from reference TRBV7-9 and TRBJ1-1, the complete variable domain is DTGVSQNPRHKITKRGQNVTFRCDPISEHNRLYWYRQTLGQGPEFLTYFQNEAQLEKSRLLSDRFSAERPKGSFSTLEIQRTEQGDSAMYLCASSLRRGGLGTEAFFGQGTRLTVV.

This rearrangement joins TRBV19 to TRBJ1-1; D ambiguous. The length of the CDR3 is 14 residues. V was cut by 3 bases and J by 3 bases, with 11 bases left in between. Germline V CDR1 and CDR2: LNHDA, SQIVND (reference sequence). The CDR3 loop reads CASSIAEVDTEAFF. In nucleotides, the CDR3 is TGTGCCAGTAGTATCGCGGAAGTCGACACTGAAGCTTTCTTT.

The chain recombines TRBV4-2 with TRBJ1-1; 7 nucleotides match TRBD1. The J segment lost 0 bases and the V segment lost 7 bases, leaving 11 bases of the junction unmatched. The germline V gene encodes CDR1 LGHNA and CDR2 YNFKEQ. There are 16 residues in the CDR3. Here the CDR3 reads CASTFGQEKMNTEAFF. CDR3 nucleotide sequence: TGTGCCAGCACGTTCGGACAGGAAAAAATGAACACTGAAGCTTTCTTT.

The V gene is TRBV6-4, the J gene TRBJ2-1; D might be TRBD2 (6 bases). Germline CDR1 reads MRHNA; CDR2 reads SNTAGT. This CDR3 has 18 amino acids. Trimming pared 2 bases from V and 4 bases from J, leaving 21 bases between. The CDR3 nucleotides are TGTGCCAGCAGTGACCCTCCCGGACGGCGGGGCGCTTACAATGAGCAGTTCTTC. Translated: CASSDPPGRRGAYNEQFF.

The chain recombines TRBV28 with TRBJ2-1; 8 bases line up with TRBD2. V lost 5 bases to trimming and J lost 6 bases; unmatched junction nucleotides: 9. In germline, CDR1 is MDHEN, CDR2 SYDVKM. The CDR3 runs to 15 residues. The CDR3 bases are TGTGCCAGCAGTATAATAGCGGGATTGGGCAATGAGCAGTTCTTC. Translated, it gives CASSIIAGLGNEQFF.

The chain uses TRBV3-1 (or the pseudogene TRBV3-2) and TRBJ2-3; D not resolved. Deletions cut 4 bases from V and 5 bases from J, with 13 bases between. Germline-derived CDR1 and CDR2 are LGHDT and YNNKEL (reference sequence). The CDR3 contains 14 residues. The CDR3 sequence is CASSLTSPIDTQYF. CDR3 DNA sequence: TGTGCCAGCAGCCTTACAAGTCCGATAGATACGCAGTATTTT.

The J gene is TRBJ1-1, the V gene TRBV5-4; D might be TRBD1 (5 bases). V lost 6 bases and J 3 bases, leaving 21 bases between the germline ends. The germline V gene has CDR1 SGHNT and CDR2 YYREEE (reference sequence). CDR3 length: 16 amino acids. CDR3 sequence reads: CASNPGFGQSDTEAFF. The CDR3 DNA reads as TGTGCCAGCAACCCGGGCTTCGGACAATCGGACACTGAAGCTTTCTTT.

The chain has TRBV27 and TRBJ1-1, with 7 positions matching TRBD1. The V gene's germline CDR1 is MNHEY and CDR2 SMNVEV (reference sequence). V lost 5 bases, J lost 5 bases, and 8 bases stayed unmatched. CDR3 length: 14 residues. The DNA for the CDR3 is TGTGCCAGCAGTCACCAGGGGGTTCGGACTGAAGCTTTCTTT. This gives the protein CASSHQGVRTEAFF.

The V and J genes are TRBV19 and TRBJ2-7; TRBD2 agrees at 9 bases. The V gene end was trimmed by 10 bases and the J gene end by 1 base; junction bases not matched to a gene: 8. The CDR3 is 14 amino acids. Germline CDR1 and CDR2: LNHDA and SQIVND (reference sequence). The CDR3 spells CATKVLAGSYEQYF. DNA for the CDR3: TGTGCCACCAAAGTGCTAGCGGGGTCCTACGAGCAGTACTTC. The full variable domain, its missing parts supplied by reference TRBV19 and TRBJ2-7, is DGGITQSPKYLFRKEGQNVTLSCEQNLNHDAMYWYRQDPGQGLRLIYYSQIVNDFQKGDIAEGYSVSREKKESFPLTVTSAQKNPTAFYLCATKVLAGSYEQYFGPGTRLTVT.